The clone carrying this T cell receptor (beta chain) occurred once. The germline V gene has CDR1 DFQATT and CDR2 SNEGSKA (reference sequence). The CDR3 loop spans 15 amino acids. V lost 6 bases to trimming and J lost 1 base; unmatched junction nucleotides: 11. It was with random hexamers that roughly 0.45 to 1 ug RNA was reverse transcribed. Each CDR3 protein gets one entry after TCRdb re-called the immunoSEQ multiplex PCR reads with MiXCR. This sample has some 180,000 distinct CDR3 sequences, with approximately 94% found just once. Controls were healthy donors chosen to match patients in age and sex. This sample was taken from a study of CD8 T cells in Susac syndrome.

This receptor was obtained from a human donor in good health. The sample consisted of CD4+ T cells from PBMCs. V usage is TRBV20-1 and J usage is TRBJ1-1; 7 bases match TRBD1. In nucleotides, the CDR3 is TGCAGTGCGCACAAACAGGGGTTTCGGAACACTGAAGCTTTCTTT. Protein sequence: CSAHKQGFRNTEAFF.